The 20 T cell receptor beta chains in this list originate from one sample, sequenced in a study of T cells and Merkel cell carcinoma outcomes. Assay used: immunoSEQ multiplex PCR; TCRdb lists only in-frame clones, some missing. The sample includes about 15,000 clones, about 89% of them seen just once. The source material was tumor tissue from Merkel cell carcinoma. The receptor source for this set is a human donor with Merkel cell carcinoma.

The chain carries TRBV2 and TRBJ2-3; 7 positions match TRBD1. The CDR3 length is 14 residues. V dropped 6 bases and J dropped 1; count of bases not matched to a gene: 4. Per germline, CDR1 SNHLY and CDR2 FYNNEI. DNA of the CDR3: TGTGCCAGCAGACAGGGGTCCGGCACAGATACGCAGTATTTT. This encodes CASRQGSGTDTQYF.

The V call is TRBV6-6, the J call TRBJ1-6, with D possibly matching TRBD1 (6 bases). The V end lost 6 bases, the J end lost 7 bases, and 16 bases lay between the germline ends. CDR1 is MNHNY and CDR2 is SVGAGI in the germline V gene (reference sequence). The CDR3 sequence is 15 residues long. CDR3 loop: CASSIGQTANSPLHF. The CDR3 region has the DNA TGTGCCAGCAGCATCGGACAGACCGCCAATTCACCCCTCCACTTT.

CDR3 nucleotides: TGTGCCAGCAGTGTAGGTCCCGAGAGGACCCAGCATTTT. Translated: CASSVGPERTQHF. This chain joins TRBV2 and TRBJ1-5, with D hard to call. This CDR3 contains 13 residues. The germline V gene has CDR1 SNHLY and CDR2 FYNNEI. Trimming left V 4 bases short and J 11 bases short, with 15 bases between. The full variable domain, its missing parts supplied by reference TRBV2 and TRBJ1-5, is EPEVTQTPSHQVTQMGQEVILRCVPISNHLYFYWYRQILGQKVEFLVSFYNNEISEKSEIFDDQFSVERPDGSNFTLKIRSTKLEDSAMYFCASSVGPERTQHFGDGTRLSIL.

This chain uses TRBV19 with TRBJ2-7; tentatively, D is TRBD1 (5 bases). The germline CDR1 and CDR2 sequences are LNHDA and SQIVND (reference sequence). CDR3 length: 15 residues. Trimming took 5 bases from V and 0 from J, leaving 14 bases between them. The CDR3 region has the DNA TGTGCCAGTAGTTCGCGTGGGGCTAGCTCCTACGAGCAGTACTTC. Translation gives CASSSRGASSYEQYF.

This rearrangement joins TRBV29-1 to TRBJ2-5; TRBD1 is a possible D gene (6 bases). The V gene lost 3 bases and the J gene lost 3 bases, with 17 bases spanning the gap. The V gene's germline CDR1 is SQVTM and CDR2 ANQGSEA. The CDR3 length is 15 residues. The CDR3 DNA follows: TGCAGCGTTGACGGGACACAAACTTTAAAAGAGACCCAGTACTTC. It is translated as CSVDGTQTLKETQYF.

This clone occurred once. The CDR3 bases are TGTGCCATTTATGGGGGGGAGCTGAACACTGAAGCTTTCTTT. This translates into CAIYGGELNTEAFF. The chain recombines TRBV19 with TRBJ1-1, with D possibly being TRBD1 (5 bases). This CDR3 contains 14 residues. Trimming shortened V by 10 bases and J by 0 bases, and 15 bases separated the two germline ends. Germline V gives CDR1 LNHDA, CDR2 SQIVND (reference sequence).

The V gene is TRBV5-6, the J gene TRBJ2-5; the D gene is possibly TRBD2 (7 bases). Trimming removed 0 bases at V and 0 bases at J, with 18 bases between. Germline V gene data show CDR1 as SGHDT and CDR2 as YYEEEE. This CDR3 region has 18 residues. The CDR3 loop reads CASSLGAGAGGYQETQYF. The CDR3 nucleotides are TGTGCCAGCAGCTTGGGGGCGGGGGCAGGAGGATACCAAGAGACCCAGTACTTC.

The chain recombines TRBV5-1 with TRBJ2-1; D remains unclear. Germline assignment: CDR1 SGHRS and CDR2 YFSETQ. Trimming stripped 5 bases from V and 3 bases from J, with 9 bases between. This CDR3 contains 13 residues. CDR3 nucleotides: TGCGCCAGCAGGGCCGACGACTACAATGAGCAGTTCTTC. Protein sequence: CASRADDYNEQFF.

The gene calls are TRBV2 and TRBJ2-1; TRBD2 matches 9 bases. Losses at the gene ends were 5 bases for V and 5 bases for J; bases not matched to a gene: 10. CDR3 length: 16 amino acids. Germline CDR1 reads SNHLY; CDR2 reads FYNNEI. The CDR3 region is CASSTRLAEGNNEQFF. DNA for the CDR3: TGTGCCAGCAGTACCCGACTAGCGGAGGGGAACAATGAGCAGTTCTTC.

The V and J genes are TRBV19 and TRBJ2-7, with D perhaps TRBD2 (6 bases). V shed 8 bases and J shed 2 bases, with 13 bases lying between them. Germline lookup yields CDR1 LNHDA and CDR2 SQIVND (reference sequence). The CDR3 is 13 residues long. The CDR3 sequence: CASSRRGTYEQYF. As DNA, the CDR3 is TGTGCCAGTTCCCGTCGGGGGACCTACGAGCAGTACTTC.

The rearrangement uses TRBV27 and TRBJ1-5, with D maybe TRBD1 (6 bases). Germline assignment: CDR1 MNHEY and CDR2 SMNVEV (reference sequence). Deletions cut 5 bases from V and 0 bases from J, with 17 bases between. The CDR3 is 17 amino acids. DNA of the CDR3: TGTGCCAGCAGTGGGGGGCCCCAATTACTTAGCAATCAGCCCCAGCATTTT. As protein: CASSGGPQLLSNQPQHF.

The rearrangement joins TRBV6-5 to TRBJ1-4; D might be TRBD1 (5 bases). V was clipped by 1 base and J by 8 bases, with 17 bases between them. The CDR3 covers 16 residues. Looked up from germline, CDR1 is MNHEY and CDR2 is SVGAGI. CDR3 protein: CASSYFQFGAGEKLFF. In DNA form, the CDR3 reads TGTGCCAGCAGTTACTTCCAATTCGGGGCCGGAGAAAAACTGTTTTTT.

This rearrangement joins TRBV6-5 to TRBJ1-1, with D possibly matching TRBD1 (5 bases). V was cut by 0 bases and J by 7 bases, with 9 bases left in between. Per the germline V gene, CDR1 is MNHEY and CDR2 is SVGAGI. CDR3 length: 13 residues. The CDR3 protein is CASSYSQGLEAFF. The CDR3 nucleotides read TGTGCCAGCAGTTACTCGCAGGGACTTGAAGCTTTCTTT.

By sample fraction, this clone is medium-sized. The CDR3 DNA is TGTGCCAGCGCCAATAGACAGGGCTTCATCTATGGCTACACCTTC. Protein sequence: CASANRQGFIYGYTF. The rearrangement links TRBV27 to TRBJ1-2; 7 nucleotides line up with TRBD1. Losses at the gene ends were 8 bases for V and 4 bases for J; bases not matched to a gene: 13. Germline lookup yields CDR1 MNHEY and CDR2 SMNVEV (reference sequence). This CDR3 spans 15 amino acids.

The chain carries TRBV7-2 and TRBJ2-5, with 8 nucleotides matching TRBD2. Trimming cost V 5 bases and J 4 bases; bases outside gene matches: 9. The germline gives CDR1 SGHTA, CDR2 FQGNSA. This CDR3 is built from 15 residues. DNA of the CDR3: TGTGCCAGCAGCCCGGGACTAGGGGCAGGAGAGACCCAGTACTTC. Protein sequence: CASSPGLGAGETQYF.

The chain joins TRBV7-9 to TRBJ2-4, with D tentatively TRBD2 (6 bases). The V gene's germline CDR1 is SEHNR and CDR2 FQNEAQ (reference sequence). V lost 5 bases to trimming and J lost 2 bases, with 10 bases between them. CDR3 length equals 14 residues. The CDR3 loop is CASSLAGPKNIQYF. The CDR3 bases are TGTGCCAGCAGCCTCGCGGGACCCAAAAACATTCAGTACTTC.

The chain's CDR3 is CASSLSRQGSYEQYF. The CDR3 coding sequence is TGTGCCAGCAGCCTCTCCCGACAGGGGTCCTACGAGCAGTACTTC. The chain links TRBV11-2 to TRBJ2-7, with 8 nucleotides matching TRBD1. The CDR3 has 15 amino acids. V trimming: 5 bases; J trimming: 1 base; junction bases outside the gene matches: 7. Looked up from germline, CDR1 is SGHAT and CDR2 is FQNNGV.

V gene TRBV5-6 combines with J gene TRBJ2-7; possibly TRBD2 for D (7 bases). Germline CDR1 reads SGHDT; CDR2 reads YYEEEE. V was pared by 1 base and J by 3 bases, with 14 bases between. CDR3 length: 15 residues. In DNA, the CDR3 is TGTGCCAGCAGCTTGCGCGGGGGCAGATTCTACGAGCAGTACTTC. Translating it yields CASSLRGGRFYEQYF.

The chain employs TRBV11-3 and TRBJ2-6; 8 bases align to TRBD2. This CDR3 has 17 residues. Per germline, CDR1 SGHNT and CDR2 YENEEA. The trim removed 9 bases at V and 0 bases at J, leaving 10 bases unmatched. The CDR3 sequence: CARPIAGPSSGANVLTF. The CDR3 nucleotides are TGTGCCAGACCTATAGCGGGACCTAGCTCTGGGGCCAACGTCCTGACTTTC.

On this clone itself: Its ends do not fully match the called genes, so a read error is possible. The chain employs TRBV15 and TRBJ2-2; the D gene is possibly TRBD1 (6 bases). The CDR3 length is 16 residues. CDR1 LNHNV and CDR2 YYDKDF come from the germline V gene (reference sequence). The CDR3 loop is CATSRATTGRTGELFF. Here the CDR3 DNA reads TGTGCCACCAGCAGAGCCACCACAGGGCGCACCGGGGAACTGTTTTTT.